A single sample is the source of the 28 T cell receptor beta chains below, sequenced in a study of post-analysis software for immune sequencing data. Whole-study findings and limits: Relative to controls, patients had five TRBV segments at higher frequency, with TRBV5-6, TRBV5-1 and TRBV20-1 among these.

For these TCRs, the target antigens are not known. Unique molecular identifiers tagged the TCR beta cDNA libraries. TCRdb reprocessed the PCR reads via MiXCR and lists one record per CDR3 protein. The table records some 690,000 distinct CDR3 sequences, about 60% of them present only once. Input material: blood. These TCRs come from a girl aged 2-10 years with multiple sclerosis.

The CDR3 DNA reads TGCAGTGCTAGTATTTATTGGGACGAGGGGAACACTGAAGCTTTCTTT. Protein: CSASIYWDEGNTEAFF. The chain uses TRBV20-1 and TRBJ1-1; weak D call: TRBD1 (5 bases). The ends were cut back, 3 bases at V and 1 base at J, with 18 bases in the middle. This CDR3 contains 16 residues. Germline values: CDR1 DFQATT, CDR2 SNEGSKA (reference sequence).

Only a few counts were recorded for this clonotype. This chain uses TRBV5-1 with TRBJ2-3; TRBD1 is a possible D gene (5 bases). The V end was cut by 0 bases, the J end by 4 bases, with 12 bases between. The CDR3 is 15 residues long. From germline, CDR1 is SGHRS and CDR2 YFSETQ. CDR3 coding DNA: TGCGCCAGCAGCTTGGCGGGCAGGGATGCAGATACGCAGTATTTT. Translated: CASSLAGRDADTQYF.

Written as DNA, the CDR3 is TGTGCCAGCAGCGTACAGGGGGCAGGGGAGCAGTTCTTC. Translating it yields CASSVQGAGEQFF. The chain carries TRBV11-2 and TRBJ2-1, with 9 bases fitting TRBD1. Germline CDR1 is SGHAT and CDR2 is FQNNGV. Trimming took 5 bases from V and 10 from J; bases not matched to a gene: 6. The CDR3 length is 13 residues.

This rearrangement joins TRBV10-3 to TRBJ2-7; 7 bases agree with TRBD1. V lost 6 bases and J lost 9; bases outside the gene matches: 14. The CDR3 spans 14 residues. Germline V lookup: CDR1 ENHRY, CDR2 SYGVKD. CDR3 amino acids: CAISDRVGVETQYF. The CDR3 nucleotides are TGTGCCATCAGCGACAGGGTTGGGGTAGAGACGCAGTACTTC.

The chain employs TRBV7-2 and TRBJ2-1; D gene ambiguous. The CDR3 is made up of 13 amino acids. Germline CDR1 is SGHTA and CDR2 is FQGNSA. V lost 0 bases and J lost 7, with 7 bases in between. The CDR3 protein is CASSLAAMNEQFF. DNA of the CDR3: TGTGCCAGCAGCTTAGCTGCGATGAATGAGCAGTTCTTC.

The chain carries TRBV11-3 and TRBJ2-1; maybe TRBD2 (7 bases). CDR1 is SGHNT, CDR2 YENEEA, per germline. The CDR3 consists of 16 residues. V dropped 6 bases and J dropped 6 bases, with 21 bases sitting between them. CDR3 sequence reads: CASSPGWGGRTNEQFF. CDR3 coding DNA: TGTGCCAGCAGTCCAGGGTGGGGGGGCAGGACCAATGAGCAGTTCTTC.

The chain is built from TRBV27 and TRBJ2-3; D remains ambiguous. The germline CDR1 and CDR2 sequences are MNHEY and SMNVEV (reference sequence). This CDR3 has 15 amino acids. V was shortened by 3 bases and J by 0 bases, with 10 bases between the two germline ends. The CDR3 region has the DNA TGTGCCAGCAGTTTGCAACTCCCTAGCACAGATACGCAGTATTTT. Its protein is CASSLQLPSTDTQYF.

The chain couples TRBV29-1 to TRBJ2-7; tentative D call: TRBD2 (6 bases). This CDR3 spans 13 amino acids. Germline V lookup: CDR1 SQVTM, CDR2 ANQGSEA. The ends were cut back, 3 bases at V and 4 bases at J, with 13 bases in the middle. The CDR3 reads CSVDGTESYEQYF. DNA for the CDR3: TGCAGCGTTGATGGGACTGAGAGTTACGAGCAGTACTTC.

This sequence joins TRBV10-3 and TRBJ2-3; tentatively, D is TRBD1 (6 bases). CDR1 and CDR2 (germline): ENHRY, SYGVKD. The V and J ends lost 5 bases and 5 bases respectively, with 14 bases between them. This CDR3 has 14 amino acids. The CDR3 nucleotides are TGTGCCATCAGTACCCAGGGGCTTGTAGATACGCAGTATTTT. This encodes CAISTQGLVDTQYF.

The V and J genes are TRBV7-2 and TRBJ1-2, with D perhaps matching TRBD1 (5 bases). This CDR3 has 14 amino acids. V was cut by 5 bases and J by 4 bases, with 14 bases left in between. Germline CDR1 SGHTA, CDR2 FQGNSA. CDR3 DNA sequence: TGTGCCAGCAGCCCCGGGACCGCCTCCTATGGCTACACCTTC. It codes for CASSPGTASYGYTF.

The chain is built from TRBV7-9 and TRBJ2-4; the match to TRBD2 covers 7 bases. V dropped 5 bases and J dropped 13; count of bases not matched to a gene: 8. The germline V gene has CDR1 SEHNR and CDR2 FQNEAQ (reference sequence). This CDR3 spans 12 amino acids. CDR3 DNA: TGTGCCAGCAGCGGGGACTATCCACTACAGTACTTC. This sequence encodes CASSGDYPLQYF.

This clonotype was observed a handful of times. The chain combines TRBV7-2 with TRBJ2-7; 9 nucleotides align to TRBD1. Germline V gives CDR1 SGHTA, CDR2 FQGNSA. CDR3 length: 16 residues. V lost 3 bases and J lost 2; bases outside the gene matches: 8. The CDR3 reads CASSFPSGQGPYEQYF. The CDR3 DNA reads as TGTGCCAGCAGCTTTCCCTCGGGACAGGGTCCCTACGAGCAGTACTTC.

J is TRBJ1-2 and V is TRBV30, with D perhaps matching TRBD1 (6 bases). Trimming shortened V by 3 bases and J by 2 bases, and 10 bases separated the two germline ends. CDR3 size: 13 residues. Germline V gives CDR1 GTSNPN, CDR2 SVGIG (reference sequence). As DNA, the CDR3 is TGTGCCTGGAGACAGGGAATGAACTATGGCTACACCTTC. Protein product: CAWRQGMNYGYTF.

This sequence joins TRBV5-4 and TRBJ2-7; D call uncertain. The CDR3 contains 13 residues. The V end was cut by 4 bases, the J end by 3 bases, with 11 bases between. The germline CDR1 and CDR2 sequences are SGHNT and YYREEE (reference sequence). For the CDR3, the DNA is TGTGCCAGCAGCCCCCACCCCCTCTACGAGCAGTACTTC. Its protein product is CASSPHPLYEQYF.

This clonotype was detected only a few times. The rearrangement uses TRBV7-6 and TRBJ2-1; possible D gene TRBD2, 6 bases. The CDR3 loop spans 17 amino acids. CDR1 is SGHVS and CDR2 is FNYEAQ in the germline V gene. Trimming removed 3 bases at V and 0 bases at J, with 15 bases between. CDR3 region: CASSFSRDSLSYNEQFF. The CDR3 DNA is TGTGCCAGCAGCTTTTCACGGGACTCTCTCTCCTACAATGAGCAGTTCTTC.

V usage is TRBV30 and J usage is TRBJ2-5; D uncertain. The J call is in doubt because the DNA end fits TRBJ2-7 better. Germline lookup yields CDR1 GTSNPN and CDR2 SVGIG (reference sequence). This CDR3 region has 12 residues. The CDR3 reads CAWSAWANEQYF. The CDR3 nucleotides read TGTGCCTGGAGCGCCTGGGCGAACGAGCAGTACTTC.

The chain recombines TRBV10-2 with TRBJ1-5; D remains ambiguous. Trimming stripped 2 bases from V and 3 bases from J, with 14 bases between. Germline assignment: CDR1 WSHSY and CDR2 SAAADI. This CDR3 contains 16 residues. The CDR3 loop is CASSEPRSRSNQPQHF. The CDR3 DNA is TGCGCCAGCAGTGAGCCCCGCTCCCGGTCCAATCAGCCCCAGCATTTT.

The CDR3 loop is CASSSEYRSHITDTQYF. CDR3 bases: TGTGCCAGCAGTTCGGAGTACAGGAGCCATATCACAGATACGCAGTATTTT. The rearrangement uses TRBV28 and TRBJ2-3; tentative D call: TRBD1 (5 bases). This CDR3 is 17 amino acids long. Germline V CDR1 and CDR2: MDHEN, SYDVKM. The germline V and J ends were trimmed by 4 bases and 2 bases, with 19 bases remaining between them. The full variable domain, in which reference TRBV28 and TRBJ2-3 provide the parts outside the CDR3, is DVKVTQSSRYLVKRTGEKVFLECVQDMDHENMFWYRQDPGLGLRLIYFSYDVKMKEKGDIPEGYSVSREKKERFSLILESASTNQTSMYLCASSSEYRSHITDTQYFGPGTRLTVL.

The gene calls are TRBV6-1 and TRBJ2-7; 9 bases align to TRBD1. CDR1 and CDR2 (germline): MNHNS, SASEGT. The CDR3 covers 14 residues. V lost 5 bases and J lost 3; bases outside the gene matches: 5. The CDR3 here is CASSFRDRDYEQYF. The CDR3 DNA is TGTGCCAGCAGTTTCCGGGACAGGGACTACGAGCAGTACTTC.

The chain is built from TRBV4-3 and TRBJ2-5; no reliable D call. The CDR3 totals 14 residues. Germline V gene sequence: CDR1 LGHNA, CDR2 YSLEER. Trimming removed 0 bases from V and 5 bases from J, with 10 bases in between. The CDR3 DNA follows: TGCGCCAGCAGCCAAGAAAGGTCCGGGGAGACCCAGTACTTC. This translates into CASSQERSGETQYF.

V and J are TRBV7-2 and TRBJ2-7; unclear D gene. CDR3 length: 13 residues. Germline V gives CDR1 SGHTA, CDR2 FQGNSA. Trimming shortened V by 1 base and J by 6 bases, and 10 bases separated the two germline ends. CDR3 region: CASSLDSTTEQYF. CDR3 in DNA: TGTGCCAGCAGCTTAGACAGTACTACCGAGCAGTACTTC.

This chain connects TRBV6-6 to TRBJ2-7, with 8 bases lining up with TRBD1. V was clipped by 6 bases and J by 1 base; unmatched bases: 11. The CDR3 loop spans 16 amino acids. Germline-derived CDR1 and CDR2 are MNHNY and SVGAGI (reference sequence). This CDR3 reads CASSPIPGQESYEQYF. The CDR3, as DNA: TGTGCCAGCAGCCCGATCCCGGGACAGGAGTCCTACGAGCAGTACTTC.

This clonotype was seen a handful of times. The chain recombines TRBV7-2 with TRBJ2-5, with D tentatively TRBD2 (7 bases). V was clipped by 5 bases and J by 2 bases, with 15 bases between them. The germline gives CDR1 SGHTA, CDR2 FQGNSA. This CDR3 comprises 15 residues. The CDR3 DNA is TGTGCCAGCAGCCCCCGAAGGGGGGGGCAAGAGACCCAGTACTTC. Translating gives CASSPRRGGQETQYF. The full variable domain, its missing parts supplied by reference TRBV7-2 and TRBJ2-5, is GAGVSQSPSNKVTEKGKDVELRCDPISGHTALYWYRQSLGQGLEFLIYFQGNSAPDKSGLPSDRFSAERTGGSVSTLTIQRTQQEDSAVYLCASSPRRGGQETQYFGPGTRLLVL.

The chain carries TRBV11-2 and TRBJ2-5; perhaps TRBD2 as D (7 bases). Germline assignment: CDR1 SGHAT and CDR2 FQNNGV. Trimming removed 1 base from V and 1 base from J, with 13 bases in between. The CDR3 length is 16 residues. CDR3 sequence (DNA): TGTGCCAGCAGCTTAGTCTTGCGGGGGCCCCAAGAGACCCAGTACTTC. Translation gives CASSLVLRGPQETQYF.

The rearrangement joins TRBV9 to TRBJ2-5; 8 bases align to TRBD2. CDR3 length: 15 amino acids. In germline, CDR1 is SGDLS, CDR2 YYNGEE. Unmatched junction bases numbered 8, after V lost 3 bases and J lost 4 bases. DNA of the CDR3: TGTGCCAGCAGCGATGCCATGGCGGGAGGAGAGACCCAGTACTTC. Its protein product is CASSDAMAGGETQYF.

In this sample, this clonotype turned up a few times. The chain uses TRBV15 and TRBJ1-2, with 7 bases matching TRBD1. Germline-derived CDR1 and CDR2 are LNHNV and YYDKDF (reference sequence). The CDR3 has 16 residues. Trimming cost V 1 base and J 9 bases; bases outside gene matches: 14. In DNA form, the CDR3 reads TGTGCCACCAGCAGAGTAGGGGGCAGGGGAACGTCTCGCTACACCTTC. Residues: CATSRVGGRGTSRYTF.

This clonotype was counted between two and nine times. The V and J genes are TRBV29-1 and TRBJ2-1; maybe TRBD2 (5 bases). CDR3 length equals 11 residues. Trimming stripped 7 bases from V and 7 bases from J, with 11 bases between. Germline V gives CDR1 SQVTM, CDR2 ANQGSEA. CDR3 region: CSGELGNEQFF. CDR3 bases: TGCAGCGGAGAACTAGGGAATGAGCAGTTCTTC.

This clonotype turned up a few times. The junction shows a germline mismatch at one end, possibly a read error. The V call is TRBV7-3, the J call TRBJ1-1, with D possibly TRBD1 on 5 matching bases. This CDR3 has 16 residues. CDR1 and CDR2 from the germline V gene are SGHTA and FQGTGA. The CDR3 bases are TGCGCCAGCAGCTTGGGGGGTGGGGGAGTGAACACTGAAGCTTTCTTT. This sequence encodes CASSLGGGGVNTEAFF.